This TCR beta chain was obtained from a study of early T cells in non-severe SARS-CoV-2 infection. Study in general: Investigators sequenced bulk RNA drawn from unsorted whole blood, and chains remained unpaired. General observations from the study: Missing private and CD4 specificities, VDJdb matching favored anti-spike CD8 responses.

Worth noting for this clonotype: Its antigen is as yet unknown.

The CDR3 is 13 residues long. V was shortened by 3 bases and J by 7 bases, with 10 bases between the two germline ends. Germline V lookup: CDR1 SGHTA, CDR2 FQGNSA. Individually, cDNA molecules had unique molecular identifiers attached to them. From the 5' RACE reads, TCRdb called clonotypes with MiXCR, one entry per CDR3 protein. The sample yields about 60,000 distinct CDR3 sequences, around an eighth seen once. The chain is built from TRBV7-2 and TRBJ2-1; TRBD1 might be the D (5 bases). The material sequenced was whole blood. This receptor was identified in an adult who was a healthcare worker with PCR-confirmed SARS-CoV-2 infection or an uninfected control (not recorded which). DNA for the CDR3: TGTGCCAGCAGCTTTGCAGGGATTAATGAGCAGTTCTTC. Amino acids: CASSFAGINEQFF. The whole variable domain, remainder taken from reference TRBV7-2 and TRBJ2-1, is GAGVSQSPSNKVTEKGKDVELRCDPISGHTALYWYRQSLGQGLEFLIYFQGNSAPDKSGLPSDRFSAERTGGSVSTLTIQRTQQEDSAVYLCASSFAGINEQFFGPGTRLTVL.